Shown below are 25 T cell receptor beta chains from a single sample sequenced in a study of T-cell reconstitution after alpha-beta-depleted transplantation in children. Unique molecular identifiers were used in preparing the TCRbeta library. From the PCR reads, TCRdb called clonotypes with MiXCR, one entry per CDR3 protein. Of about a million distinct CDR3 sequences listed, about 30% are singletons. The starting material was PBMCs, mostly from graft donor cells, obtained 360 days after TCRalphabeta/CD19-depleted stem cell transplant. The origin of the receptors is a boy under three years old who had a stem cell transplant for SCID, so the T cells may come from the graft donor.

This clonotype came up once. For the CDR3, the DNA is TGCAGTGCTAGAGACCCAAGGTCTGGGGCCAACGTCCTGACTTTC. The encoded protein is CSARDPRSGANVLTF. The chain couples TRBV20-1 to TRBJ2-6; D remains unclear. The CDR3 covers 15 residues. V was pared by 0 bases and J by 1 base, with 7 bases between. In germline, CDR1 is DFQATT, CDR2 SNEGSKA (reference sequence).

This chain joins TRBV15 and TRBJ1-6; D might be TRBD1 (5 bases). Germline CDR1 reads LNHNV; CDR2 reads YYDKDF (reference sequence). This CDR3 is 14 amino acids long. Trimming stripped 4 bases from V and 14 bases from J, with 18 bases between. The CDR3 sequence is CATSIGVTVQSLHF. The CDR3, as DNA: TGTGCCACCAGCATAGGAGTGACAGTTCAGTCCCTCCACTTT.

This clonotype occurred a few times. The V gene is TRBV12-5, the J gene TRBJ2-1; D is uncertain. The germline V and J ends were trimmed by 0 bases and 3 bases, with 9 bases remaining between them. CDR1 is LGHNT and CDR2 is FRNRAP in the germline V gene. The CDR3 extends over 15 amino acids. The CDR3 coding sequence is TGTGCTAGTGGTTTGGTATTTCAAGGCTACAATGAGCAGTTCTTC. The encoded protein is CASGLVFQGYNEQFF.

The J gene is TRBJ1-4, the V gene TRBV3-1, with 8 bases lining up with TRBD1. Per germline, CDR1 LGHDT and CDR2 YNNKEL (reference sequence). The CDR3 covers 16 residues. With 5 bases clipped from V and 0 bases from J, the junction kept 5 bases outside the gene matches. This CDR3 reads CASSGGTGATNEKLFF. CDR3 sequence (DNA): TGTGCCAGCAGCGGGGGGACAGGAGCAACTAATGAAAAACTGTTTTTT.

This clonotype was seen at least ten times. CDR3 protein: CASSETSGGAYEQYF. The DNA for the CDR3 is TGCGCCAGCAGCGAAACTAGCGGGGGGGCCTACGAGCAGTACTTC. This chain uses TRBV4-1 with TRBJ2-7; the match to TRBD2 covers 13 bases. The CDR3 is made up of 15 amino acids. Germline V gives CDR1 MGHRA, CDR2 YSYEKL. Trimming at V came to 5 bases and at J to 2 bases, leaving 3 bases not matched to a gene.

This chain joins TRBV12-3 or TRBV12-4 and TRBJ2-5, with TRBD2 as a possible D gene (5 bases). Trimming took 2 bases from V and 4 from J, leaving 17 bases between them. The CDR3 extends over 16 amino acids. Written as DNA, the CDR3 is TGTGCCAGCAGTTTATTATCCGGGGTTGGCTTAGAGACCCAGTACTTC. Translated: CASSLLSGVGLETQYF.

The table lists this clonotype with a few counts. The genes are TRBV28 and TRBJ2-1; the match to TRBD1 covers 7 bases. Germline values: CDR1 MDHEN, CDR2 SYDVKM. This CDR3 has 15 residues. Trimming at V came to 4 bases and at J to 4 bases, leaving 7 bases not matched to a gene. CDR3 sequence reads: CASSSPDRIYNEQFF. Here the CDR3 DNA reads TGTGCCAGCAGTTCTCCGGACAGGATTTACAATGAGCAGTTCTTC.

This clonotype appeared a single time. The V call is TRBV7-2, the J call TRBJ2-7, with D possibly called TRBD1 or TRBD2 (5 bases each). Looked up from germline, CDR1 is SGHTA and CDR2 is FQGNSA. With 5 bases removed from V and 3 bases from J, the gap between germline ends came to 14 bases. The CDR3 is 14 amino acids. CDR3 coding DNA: TGTGCCAGCAGCACCGGGGCGCACCACTACGAGCAGTACTTC. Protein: CASSTGAHHYEQYF.

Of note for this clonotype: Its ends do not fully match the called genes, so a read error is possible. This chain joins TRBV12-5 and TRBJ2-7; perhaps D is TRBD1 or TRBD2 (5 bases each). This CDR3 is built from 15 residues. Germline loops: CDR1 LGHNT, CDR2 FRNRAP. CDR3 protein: CQIRGPLLREGEQYF. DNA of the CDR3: TGCCAAATTAGGGGACCTCTCCTACGAGAGGGCGAGCAGTACTTC. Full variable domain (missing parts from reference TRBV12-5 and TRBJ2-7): DARVTQTPRHKVTEMGQEVTMRCQPILGHNTVFWYRQTMMQGLELLAYFRNRAPLDDSGMPKDRFSAEMPDATLATLKIQPSEPRDSAVYFCQIRGPLLREGEQYFGPGTRLTVT.

CDR3 loop: CAGGRGMNTGELFF. The CDR3 coding sequence is TGTGCCGGCGGCAGGGGAATGAACACCGGGGAGCTGTTTTTT. This chain connects TRBV30 to TRBJ2-2; TRBD1 is a possible D gene (6 bases). The CDR3 spans 14 residues. Between the trimmed V and J ends, which lost 8 bases and 1 base, there was a span of 14 bases. The germline V gene has CDR1 GTSNPN and CDR2 SVGIG (reference sequence).

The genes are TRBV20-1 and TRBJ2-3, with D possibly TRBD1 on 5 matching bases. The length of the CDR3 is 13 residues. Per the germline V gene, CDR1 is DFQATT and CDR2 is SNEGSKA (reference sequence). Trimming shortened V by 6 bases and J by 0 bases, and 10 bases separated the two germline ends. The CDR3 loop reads CSARQHSTDTQYF. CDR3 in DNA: TGCAGTGCGAGACAGCATAGCACAGATACGCAGTATTTT.

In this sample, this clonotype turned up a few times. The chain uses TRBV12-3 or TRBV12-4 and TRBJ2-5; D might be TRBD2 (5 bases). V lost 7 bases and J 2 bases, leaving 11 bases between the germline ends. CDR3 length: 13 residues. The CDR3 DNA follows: TGTGCCAGCACGGAGGACTTTCAAGAGACCCAGTACTTC. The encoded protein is CASTEDFQETQYF.

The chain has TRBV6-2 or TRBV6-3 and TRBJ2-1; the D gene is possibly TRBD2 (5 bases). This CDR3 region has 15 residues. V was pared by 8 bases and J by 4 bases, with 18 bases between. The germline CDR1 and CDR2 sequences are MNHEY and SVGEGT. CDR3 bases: TGTGCCAGCGGCCCCAGCGGTATGGAATACAATGAGCAGTTCTTC. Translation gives CASGPSGMEYNEQFF.

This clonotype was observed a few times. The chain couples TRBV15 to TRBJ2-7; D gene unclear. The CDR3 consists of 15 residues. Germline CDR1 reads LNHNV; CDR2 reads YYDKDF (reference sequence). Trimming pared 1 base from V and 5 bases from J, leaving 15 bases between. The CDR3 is CATSRALSARDEQYF. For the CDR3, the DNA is TGTGCCACCAGCAGAGCCCTCTCAGCTAGGGACGAGCAGTACTTC.

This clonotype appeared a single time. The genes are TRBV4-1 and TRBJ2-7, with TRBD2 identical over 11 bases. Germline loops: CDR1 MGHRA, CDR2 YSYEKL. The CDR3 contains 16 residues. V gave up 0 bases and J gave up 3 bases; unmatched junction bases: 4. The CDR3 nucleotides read TGCGCCAGCAGCCAAGATCGACTAGCGGGGTTCTACGAGCAGTACTTC. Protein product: CASSQDRLAGFYEQYF.

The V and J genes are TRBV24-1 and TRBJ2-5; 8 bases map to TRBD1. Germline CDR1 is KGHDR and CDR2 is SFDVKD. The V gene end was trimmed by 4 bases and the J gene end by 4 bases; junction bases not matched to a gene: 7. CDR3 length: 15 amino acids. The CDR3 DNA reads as TGTGCCACCAGTGACGGACAGGGTGAAGGAGAGACCCAGTACTTC. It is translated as CATSDGQGEGETQYF.

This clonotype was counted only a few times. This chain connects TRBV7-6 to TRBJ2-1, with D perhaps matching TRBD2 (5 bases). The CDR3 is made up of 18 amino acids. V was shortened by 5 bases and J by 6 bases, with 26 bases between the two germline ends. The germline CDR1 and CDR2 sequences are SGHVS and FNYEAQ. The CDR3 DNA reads TGTGCCAGCAGCCAATTAATTCCCGGGGAAGCCAAAATCAATGAGCAGTTCTTC. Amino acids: CASSQLIPGEAKINEQFF.

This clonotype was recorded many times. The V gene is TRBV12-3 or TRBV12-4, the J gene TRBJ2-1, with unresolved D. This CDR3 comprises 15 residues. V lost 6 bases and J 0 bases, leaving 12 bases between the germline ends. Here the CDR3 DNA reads TGTGCCAGCAGCCCCGGGTTTAGCTCCTACAATGAGCAGTTCTTC. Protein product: CASSPGFSSYNEQFF.

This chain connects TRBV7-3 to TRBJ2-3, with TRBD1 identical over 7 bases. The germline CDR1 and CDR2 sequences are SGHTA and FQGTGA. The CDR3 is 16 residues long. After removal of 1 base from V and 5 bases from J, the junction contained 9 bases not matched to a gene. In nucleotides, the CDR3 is TGTGCCAGCAGCTTAATCAATAGGGGGCCCCGAGATACGCAGTATTTT. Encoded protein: CASSLINRGPRDTQYF.

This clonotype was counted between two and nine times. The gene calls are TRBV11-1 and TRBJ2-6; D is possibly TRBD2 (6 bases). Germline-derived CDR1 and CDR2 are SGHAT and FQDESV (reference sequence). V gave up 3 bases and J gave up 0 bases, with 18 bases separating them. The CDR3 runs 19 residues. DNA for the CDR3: TGTGCCAGCAGCTTGGTTTGGGGGGACCCAAGCTCTGGGGCCAACGTCCTGACTTTC. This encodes CASSLVWGDPSSGANVLTF.

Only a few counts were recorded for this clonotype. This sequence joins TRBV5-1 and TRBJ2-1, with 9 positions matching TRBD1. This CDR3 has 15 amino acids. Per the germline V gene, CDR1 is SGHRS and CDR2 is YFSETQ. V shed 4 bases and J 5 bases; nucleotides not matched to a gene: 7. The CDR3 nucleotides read TGCGCCAGCAGCCCCCAGACAGGGGGGGACAATGAGCAGTTCTTC. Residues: CASSPQTGGDNEQFF.

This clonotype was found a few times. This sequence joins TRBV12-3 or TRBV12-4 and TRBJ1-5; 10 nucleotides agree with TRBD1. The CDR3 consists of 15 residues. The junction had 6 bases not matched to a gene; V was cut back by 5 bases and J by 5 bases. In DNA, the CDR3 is TGTGCCAGCAGTCTCACCGGGACAGGGGATCAGCCCCAGCATTTT. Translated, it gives CASSLTGTGDQPQHF.

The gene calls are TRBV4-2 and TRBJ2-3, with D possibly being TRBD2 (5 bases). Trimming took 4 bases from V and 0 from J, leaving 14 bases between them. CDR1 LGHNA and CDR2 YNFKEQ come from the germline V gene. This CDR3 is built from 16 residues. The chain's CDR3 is CASSPQPGMSTDTQYF. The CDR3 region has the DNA TGTGCCAGCAGCCCTCAACCGGGGATGAGCACAGATACGCAGTATTTT.

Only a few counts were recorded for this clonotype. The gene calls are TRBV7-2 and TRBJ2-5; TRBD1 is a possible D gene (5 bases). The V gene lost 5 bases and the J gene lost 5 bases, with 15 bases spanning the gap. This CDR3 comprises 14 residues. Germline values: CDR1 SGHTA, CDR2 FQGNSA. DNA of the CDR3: TGTGCCAGCAGCCCGAGACAGTTCCGGGAGACCCAGTACTTC. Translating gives CASSPRQFRETQYF.

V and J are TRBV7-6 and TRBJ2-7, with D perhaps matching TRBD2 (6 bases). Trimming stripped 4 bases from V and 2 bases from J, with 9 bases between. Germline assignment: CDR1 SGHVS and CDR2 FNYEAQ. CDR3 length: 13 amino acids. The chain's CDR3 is CASSSGEAYEQYF. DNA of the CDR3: TGTGCCAGCAGCTCCGGGGAGGCCTACGAGCAGTACTTC.